The 9 T cell receptor beta chains below come from one sample, sequenced in a study of cytomegalovirus exposure and HLA in healthy donors. Amplification used 60 Vbeta primers and 13 Jbeta primers. The repertoire was sequenced with immunoSEQ multiplex PCR; TCRdb's copy has only in-frame clones and lacks some. The sample consists of fewer than 250,000 clones, 70% to 90% of them appearing once. The specimen sequenced was PBMCs. These receptors originate from a woman aged 18 to 35 in good health and CMV-seronegative.

The chain uses TRBV6-6 and TRBJ2-7; D perhaps matches TRBD1 (6 bases). Germline V CDR1 and CDR2: MNHNY, SVGAGI (reference sequence). Trimming cost V 5 bases and J 1 base, with 15 bases left between them. This CDR3 contains 15 residues. CDR3 amino acids: CASSSDIQGSYEQYF. The CDR3 coding sequence is TGTGCCAGCAGTAGCGACATACAGGGTTCCTACGAGCAGTACTTC.

This sequence joins TRBV7-2 and TRBJ2-5; D not certain. Germline-derived CDR1 and CDR2 are SGHTA and FQGNSA. This CDR3 has 13 residues. With 7 bases removed from V and 9 bases from J, the gap between germline ends came to 18 bases. Here the CDR3 reads CASTTTPAEAQYF. The DNA for the CDR3 is TGTGCCAGCACAACGACTCCAGCTGAGGCCCAGTACTTC.

V usage is TRBV7-6 and J usage is TRBJ2-3; 7 nucleotides agree with TRBD1. Trimming at V came to 5 bases and at J to 2 bases, leaving 10 bases not matched to a gene. The CDR3 extends over 16 amino acids. Germline CDR1 and CDR2: SGHVS and FNYEAQ. The CDR3 DNA reads TGTGCCAGCAGCCACCCTTCCGGGACAGCCACAGATACGCAGTATTTT. Its translation is CASSHPSGTATDTQYF.

J is TRBJ2-2 and V is TRBV7-9, with D tentatively TRBD1 (6 bases). CDR1 is SEHNR, CDR2 FQNEAQ, per germline (reference sequence). The CDR3 contains 16 residues. Trimming shortened V by 5 bases and J by 0 bases, and 13 bases separated the two germline ends. The chain's CDR3 is CASSLGQNANTGELFF. The CDR3, as DNA: TGTGCCAGCAGCCTTGGACAGAACGCGAACACCGGGGAGCTGTTTTTT. The whole variable domain, remainder taken from reference TRBV7-9 and TRBJ2-2, is DTGVSQNPRHKITKRGQNVTFRCDPISEHNRLYWYRQTLGQGPEFLTYFQNEAQLEKSRLLSDRFSAERPKGSFSTLEIQRTEQGDSAMYLCASSLGQNANTGELFFGEGSRLTVL.

This chain connects TRBV4-2 to TRBJ1-3; D possibly corresponds to TRBD1 (5 bases). Germline CDR1 and CDR2: LGHNA and YNFKEQ. CDR3 size: 15 residues. V was cut by 4 bases and J by 2 bases, with 12 bases left in between. CDR3 sequence reads: CASSPQQGAGNTIYF. Written as DNA, the CDR3 is TGTGCCAGCAGCCCGCAGCAGGGCGCTGGAAACACCATATATTTT.

The chain carries TRBV28 and TRBJ1-2; D is ambiguous. The CDR3 sequence is 13 residues long. Trimming shortened V by 5 bases and J by 4 bases, and 11 bases separated the two germline ends. CDR1 MDHEN and CDR2 SYDVKM come from the germline V gene. The CDR3 region is CASSIGPFYGYTF. For the CDR3, the DNA is TGTGCCAGCAGTATCGGTCCATTCTATGGCTACACCTTC.

The CDR3 DNA reads as TGTGCCAGCAGCTTCCTATCGAGGGAGCAGTACTTC. Translation: CASSFLSREQYF. The genes are TRBV5-4 and TRBJ2-7; D is unresolved. Per the germline V gene, CDR1 is SGHNT and CDR2 is YYREEE (reference sequence). The V end was cut by 2 bases, the J end by 7 bases, with 10 bases between. The CDR3 extends over 12 amino acids.

The chain employs TRBV4-3 and TRBJ2-1; TRBD1 agrees at 8 bases. CDR1 is LGHNA and CDR2 is YSLEER in the germline V gene. The CDR3 runs to 12 residues. With V trimmed by 2 bases and J by 13 bases, 4 bases remained unmatched. The CDR3 sequence is CASSQTGQGQFF. The CDR3 bases are TGCGCCAGCAGCCAAACCGGACAGGGCCAGTTCTTC.

CDR3 amino acids: CASSFGDASYNEQFF. The DNA for the CDR3 is TGTGCCAGCAGCTTCGGAGACGCCTCCTACAATGAGCAGTTCTTC. The genes are TRBV7-9 and TRBJ2-1, with D uncertain. This CDR3 region has 15 residues. CDR1 is SEHNR, CDR2 FQNEAQ, per germline (reference sequence). Trimming took off 3 bases at V and 0 bases at J, with 9 bases between the two ends.